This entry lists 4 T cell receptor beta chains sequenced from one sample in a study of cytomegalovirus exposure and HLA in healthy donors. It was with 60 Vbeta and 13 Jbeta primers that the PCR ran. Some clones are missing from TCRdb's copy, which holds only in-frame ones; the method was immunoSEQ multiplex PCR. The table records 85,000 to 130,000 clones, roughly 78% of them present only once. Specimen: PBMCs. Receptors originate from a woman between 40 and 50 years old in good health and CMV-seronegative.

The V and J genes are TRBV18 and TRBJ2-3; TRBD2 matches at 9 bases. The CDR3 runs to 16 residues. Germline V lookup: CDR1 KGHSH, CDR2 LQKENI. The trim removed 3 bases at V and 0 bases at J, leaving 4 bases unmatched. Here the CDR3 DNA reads TGTGCCAGCTCACCTAGACTAGCGGTGAGCACAGATACGCAGTATTTT. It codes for CASSPRLAVSTDTQYF. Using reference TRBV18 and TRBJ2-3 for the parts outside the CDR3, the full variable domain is NAGVMQNPRHLVRRRGQEARLRCSPMKGHSHVYWYRQLPEEGLKFMVYLQKENIIDESGMPKERFSAEFPKEGPSILRIQQVVRGDSAAYFCASSPRLAVSTDTQYFGPGTRLTVL.

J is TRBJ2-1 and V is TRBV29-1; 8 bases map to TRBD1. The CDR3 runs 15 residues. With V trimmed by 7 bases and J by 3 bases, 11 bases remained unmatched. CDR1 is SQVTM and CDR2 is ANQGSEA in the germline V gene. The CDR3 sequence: CSGEIWDRHYNEQFF. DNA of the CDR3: TGCAGCGGCGAAATATGGGACAGGCACTACAATGAGCAGTTCTTC.

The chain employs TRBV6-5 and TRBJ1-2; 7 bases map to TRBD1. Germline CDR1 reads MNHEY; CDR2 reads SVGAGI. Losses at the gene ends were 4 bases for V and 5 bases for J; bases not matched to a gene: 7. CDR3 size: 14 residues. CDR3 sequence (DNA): TGTGCCAGCAGTTCACCGGGACAGCCGTATGGCTACACCTTC. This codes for CASSSPGQPYGYTF.

The DNA of the CDR3 is TGTGCCAGCAGTTTCTGGGCCACTAGCGGGGCGTCTGAGCAGTACTTC. Translated, it gives CASSFWATSGASEQYF. This chain uses TRBV27 with TRBJ2-7; the match to TRBD2 covers 10 bases. Germline V lookup: CDR1 MNHEY, CDR2 SMNVEV (reference sequence). CDR3 size: 16 residues. V lost 3 bases to trimming and J lost 7 bases; unmatched junction nucleotides: 12.